This entry lists 16 T cell receptor beta chains sequenced from one sample in a study of T cells in Graves' hyperthyroidism and ophthalmopathy. TCR beta CDR3 regions were amplified from RNA. The HTBI primer set drove a first-round RT-PCR of the TCR CDR3. A single record per CDR3 protein comes from TCRdb applying MiXCR to the multiplex PCR reads. The table shows fewer than 550,000 distinct CDR3 sequences, with about 15% occurring only once. Sequenced material: blood. These receptors came from a woman under 30 with Graves' hyperthyroidism.

This clonotype was seen more than once but under ten times. The rearrangement uses TRBV3-1 and TRBJ2-5, with D possibly TRBD1 on 5 matching bases. Trimming took 0 bases from V and 4 from J, leaving 15 bases between them. CDR1 and CDR2 (germline): LGHDT, YNNKEL (reference sequence). The CDR3 runs 16 residues. CDR3 loop: CASSQDRIRVGETQYF. For the CDR3, the DNA is TGTGCCAGCAGCCAAGATCGGATCAGGGTGGGAGAGACCCAGTACTTC.

At least ten counts were recorded for this clonotype. The chain links TRBV28 to TRBJ1-5; D perhaps matches TRBD1 (5 bases). V was pared by 2 bases and J by 0 bases, with 11 bases between. From germline, CDR1 is MDHEN and CDR2 SYDVKM. The CDR3 has 16 amino acids. CDR3 sequence (DNA): TGTGCCAGCAGTTTAAATCCAGGGTATAGCAATCAGCCCCAGCATTTT. As protein: CASSLNPGYSNQPQHF.

Ten or more counts support this clonotype. The V gene is TRBV27, the J gene TRBJ2-7; no firm D call. The CDR3 spans 14 residues. V was cut by 2 bases and J by 2 bases, with 10 bases left in between. Per germline, CDR1 MNHEY and CDR2 SMNVEV (reference sequence). Written as DNA, the CDR3 is TGTGCCAGCAGTTTACGGCCTACCCCCTACGAGCAGTACTTC. Protein product: CASSLRPTPYEQYF.

This chain connects TRBV19 to TRBJ1-2, with TRBD1 as a possible D gene (5 bases). Trimming took off 11 bases at V and 0 bases at J, with 10 bases between the two ends. This CDR3 has 12 amino acids. The germline V gene encodes CDR1 LNHDA and CDR2 SQIVND (reference sequence). The CDR3 sequence is CAGAGPNYGYTF. The CDR3 region has the DNA TGTGCCGGAGCAGGGCCTAACTATGGCTACACCTTC.

The CDR3 DNA sequence: TGTGCCAGCAGCCGAGGACTAGAGCAGTTCTTC. This sequence encodes CASSRGLEQFF. This chain uses TRBV6-2 or TRBV6-3 with TRBJ2-1; D may be TRBD2 (6 bases). The CDR3 totals 11 residues. Trimming pared 6 bases from V and 10 bases from J, leaving 10 bases between. Germline CDR1 and CDR2: MNHEY and SVGEGT.

This clonotype was seen a few times. This chain's CDR3 is CASSKIRDRGNYGYTF. The CDR3 DNA reads TGTGCCAGCAGCAAGATTCGGGACAGGGGGAACTATGGCTACACCTTC. The J gene is TRBJ1-2, the V gene TRBV7-2; 11 bases are a match to TRBD1. The CDR3 has 16 residues. Germline CDR1 is SGHTA and CDR2 is FQGNSA. Trimming took 5 bases from V and 2 from J; bases not matched to a gene: 7.

The chain employs TRBV7-9 and TRBJ2-5; 9 bases map to TRBD2. Germline trimming cut 5 bases from V and 5 bases from J; bases unmatched to any gene: 21. Germline values: CDR1 SEHNR, CDR2 FQNEAQ (reference sequence). This CDR3 comprises 19 residues. The CDR3 is CASSHFQGTAGGPQETQYF. The CDR3 nucleotides are TGTGCCAGCAGCCACTTCCAGGGGACGGCGGGAGGGCCCCAGGAGACCCAGTACTTC.

This chain connects TRBV10-3 to TRBJ2-2; D is unresolved. The germline gives CDR1 ENHRY, CDR2 SYGVKD. The CDR3 contains 12 residues. V lost 7 bases, J lost 1 base, and 4 bases lay in between. The CDR3 region is CAITGNTGELFF. The CDR3 nucleotides read TGTGCCATCACAGGGAACACCGGGGAGCTGTTTTTT.

This chain joins TRBV6-1 and TRBJ1-1; 9 positions match TRBD1. Germline trimming cut 6 bases from V and 8 bases from J; bases unmatched to any gene: 7. The germline V gene has CDR1 MNHNS and CDR2 SASEGT. This CDR3 is built from 13 residues. The CDR3 nucleotides are TGTGCCAGCAGCTCCGACAGGGGGAGGGAAGCTTTCTTT. Its translation: CASSSDRGREAFF.

This clonotype was detected a few times. This clone may be a read error of a much larger clone one base away. The V call is TRBV5-1, the J call TRBJ1-2, with 8 bases identical to TRBD1. Losses at the gene ends were 0 bases for V and 1 base for J; bases not matched to a gene: 2. Per germline, CDR1 SGHRS and CDR2 YFSETQ. CDR3 length equals 15 residues. The CDR3 region is CASSLGTGLNYGYTF. The CDR3, as DNA: TGCGCCAGCAGCTTGGGGACAGGGCTTAACTATGGCTACACCTTC.

This clonotype was detected many times. This chain links TRBV28 with TRBJ1-5; D call uncertain. The germline CDR1 and CDR2 sequences are MDHEN and SYDVKM. The CDR3 totals 12 residues. Trimming removed 1 base at V and 7 bases at J, with 5 bases between. Here the CDR3 reads CASSLYSQPQHF. In nucleotides, the CDR3 is TGTGCCAGCAGTTTATATTCCCAGCCCCAGCATTTT.

In this sample, this clonotype turned up a few times. The V and J genes are TRBV4-1 and TRBJ2-1; 8 bases agree with TRBD2. V lost 7 bases, J lost 0 bases, and 2 bases stayed unmatched. This CDR3 comprises 14 residues. Germline V lookup: CDR1 MGHRA, CDR2 YSYEKL. CDR3 DNA sequence: TGCGCCAGCAACGCGGGGGGCTCCTACAATGAGCAGTTCTTC. This codes for CASNAGGSYNEQFF.

V gene TRBV4-2 combines with J gene TRBJ1-5, with 9 bases fitting TRBD1. Germline lookup yields CDR1 LGHNA and CDR2 YNFKEQ. J was trimmed by 6 bases and V by 1 base; bases with no gene match: 10. CDR3 length: 17 residues. This chain's CDR3 is CASSQGIRDRETQPQHF. The CDR3, as DNA: TGTGCCAGCAGCCAAGGGATTCGGGACAGGGAGACTCAGCCCCAGCATTTT.

This clonotype was seen many times. This chain uses TRBV7-9 with TRBJ2-5; D not certain. CDR1 and CDR2 from the germline V gene are SEHNR and FQNEAQ (reference sequence). Trimming took 1 base from V and 0 from J, leaving 12 bases between them. CDR3 size: 16 residues. CDR3 DNA sequence: TGTGCCAGCAGCTTAGGGCCTGACGGATACCAAGAGACCCAGTACTTC. Amino acid sequence: CASSLGPDGYQETQYF.

This clonotype was recorded a few times. The chain joins TRBV7-6 to TRBJ2-7, with 7 bases fitting TRBD1. Trimming took 5 bases from V and 7 from J; bases not matched to a gene: 8. The length of the CDR3 is 13 residues. Germline CDR1 reads SGHVS; CDR2 reads FNYEAQ. This CDR3 reads CASSRYRGGEQYF. The CDR3 coding sequence is TGTGCCAGCAGCCGATACAGGGGTGGGGAGCAGTACTTC.

The chain joins TRBV4-1 to TRBJ1-3, with D possibly TRBD1 on 5 matching bases. Deletions cut 5 bases from V and 2 bases from J, with 10 bases between. The CDR3 loop spans 14 amino acids. CDR1 and CDR2 from the germline V gene are MGHRA and YSYEKL. In DNA, the CDR3 is TGCGCCAGCAGCTCGGCGGGGCCTGGAAACACCATATATTTT. Amino acids: CASSSAGPGNTIYF.